What follows are 2 T cell receptor beta chains derived from one specimen sequenced in a study of T cell responses to AZD1222 COVID-19 vaccine. Only in-frame clones appear in the TCRdb table, and some are missing; sequencing was by immunoSEQ multiplex PCR. The table has about 120,000 clones, around 93% seen once. The sequencing here drew on peripheral blood, taken 28 days after the second AZD1222 dose. The receptors come from an adult who received the AZD1222 COVID-19 vaccine.

The chain uses TRBV12-3 or TRBV12-4 and TRBJ2-5; D gene unclear. V was pared by 2 bases and J by 4 bases, with 8 bases between. CDR3 size: 13 residues. CDR3 in DNA: TGTGCCAGCAGTTTACGTAGATTAGAGACCCAGTACTTC. It yields the protein CASSLRRLETQYF.

This clone was counted a single time. The CDR3 DNA reads as TGTGCCAGCAGTCCCCAGGGTACCGGGGAGCTGTTTTTT. As protein: CASSPQGTGELFF. The genes are TRBV28 and TRBJ2-2; maybe TRBD1 (5 bases). In germline, CDR1 is MDHEN, CDR2 SYDVKM. The CDR3 is 13 residues long. V gave up 5 bases and J gave up 5 bases, with 9 bases separating them.